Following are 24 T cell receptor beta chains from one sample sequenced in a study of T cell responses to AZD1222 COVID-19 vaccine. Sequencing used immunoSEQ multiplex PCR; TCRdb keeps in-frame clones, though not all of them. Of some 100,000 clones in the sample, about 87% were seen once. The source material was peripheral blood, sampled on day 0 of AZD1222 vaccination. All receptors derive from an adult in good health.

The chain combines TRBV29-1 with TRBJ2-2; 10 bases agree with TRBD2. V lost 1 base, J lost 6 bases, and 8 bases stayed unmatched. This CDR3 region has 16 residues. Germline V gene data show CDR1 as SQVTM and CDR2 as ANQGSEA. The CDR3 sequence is CSVEGVAGGFSGELFF. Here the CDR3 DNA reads TGCAGCGTTGAAGGAGTAGCGGGGGGTTTTTCCGGGGAGCTGTTTTTT.

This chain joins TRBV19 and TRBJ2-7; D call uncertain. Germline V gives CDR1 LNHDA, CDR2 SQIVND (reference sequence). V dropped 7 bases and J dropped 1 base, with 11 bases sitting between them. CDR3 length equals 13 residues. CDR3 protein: CASNSGQSYEQYF. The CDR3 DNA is TGTGCCAGTAACTCGGGCCAATCCTACGAGCAGTACTTC.

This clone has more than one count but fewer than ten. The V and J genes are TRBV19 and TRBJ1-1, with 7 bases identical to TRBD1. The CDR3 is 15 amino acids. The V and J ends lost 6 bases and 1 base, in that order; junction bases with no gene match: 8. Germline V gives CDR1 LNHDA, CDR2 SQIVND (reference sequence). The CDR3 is CASRDWGQRNTEAFF. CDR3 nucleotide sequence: TGTGCCAGTAGGGACTGGGGACAGCGGAACACTGAAGCTTTCTTT.

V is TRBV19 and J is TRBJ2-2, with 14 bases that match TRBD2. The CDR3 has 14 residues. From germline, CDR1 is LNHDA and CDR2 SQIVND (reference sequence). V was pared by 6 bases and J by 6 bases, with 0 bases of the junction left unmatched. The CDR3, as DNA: TGTGCCAGTAGGGGACTAGCGGGAGCCGGGGAGCTGTTTTTT. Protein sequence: CASRGLAGAGELFF.

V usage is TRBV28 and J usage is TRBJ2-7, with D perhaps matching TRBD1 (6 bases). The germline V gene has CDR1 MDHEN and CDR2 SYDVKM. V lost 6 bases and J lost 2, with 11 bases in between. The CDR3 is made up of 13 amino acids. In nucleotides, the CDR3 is TGTGCCAGCAGGGTGACAGGAACCTACGAGCAGTACTTC. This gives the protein CASRVTGTYEQYF. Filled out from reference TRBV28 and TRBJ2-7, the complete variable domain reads DVKVTQSSRYLVKRTGEKVFLECVQDMDHENMFWYRQDPGLGLRLIYFSYDVKMKEKGDIPEGYSVSREKKERFSLILESASTNQTSMYLCASRVTGTYEQYFGPGTRLTVT.

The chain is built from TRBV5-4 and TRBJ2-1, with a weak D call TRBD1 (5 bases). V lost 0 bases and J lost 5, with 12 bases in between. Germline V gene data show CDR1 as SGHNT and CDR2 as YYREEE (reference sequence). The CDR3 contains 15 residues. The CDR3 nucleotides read TGTGCCAGCAGCTTGGAAAGGGTAGGGGACAATGAGCAGTTCTTC. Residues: CASSLERVGDNEQFF.

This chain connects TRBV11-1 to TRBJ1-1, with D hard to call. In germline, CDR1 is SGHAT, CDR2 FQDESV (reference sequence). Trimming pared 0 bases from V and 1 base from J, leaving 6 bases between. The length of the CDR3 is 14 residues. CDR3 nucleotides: TGTGCCAGCAGCTTAGCCGGACCGAACACTGAAGCTTTCTTT. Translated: CASSLAGPNTEAFF. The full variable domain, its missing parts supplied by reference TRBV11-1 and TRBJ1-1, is EAEVAQSPRYKITEKSQAVAFWCDPISGHATLYWYRQILGQGPELLVQFQDESVVDDSQLPKDRFSAERLKGVDSTLKIQPAELGDSAMYLCASSLAGPNTEAFFGQGTRLTVV.

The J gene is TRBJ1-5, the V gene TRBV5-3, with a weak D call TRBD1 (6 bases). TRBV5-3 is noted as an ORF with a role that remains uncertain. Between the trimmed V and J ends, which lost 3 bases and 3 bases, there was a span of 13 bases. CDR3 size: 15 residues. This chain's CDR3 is CARSWVGQHNQPQHF. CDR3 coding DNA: TGTGCCAGAAGCTGGGTCGGACAGCACAATCAGCCCCAGCATTTT.

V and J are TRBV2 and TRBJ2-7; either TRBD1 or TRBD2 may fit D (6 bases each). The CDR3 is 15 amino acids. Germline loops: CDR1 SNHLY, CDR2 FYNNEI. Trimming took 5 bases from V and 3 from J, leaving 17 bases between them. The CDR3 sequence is CASSRRDKLFYEQYF. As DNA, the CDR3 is TGTGCCAGCAGTCGGCGGGACAAGCTATTCTACGAGCAGTACTTC. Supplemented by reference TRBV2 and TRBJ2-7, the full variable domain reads EPEVTQTPSHQVTQMGQEVILRCVPISNHLYFYWYRQILGQKVEFLVSFYNNEISEKSEIFDDQFSVERPDGSNFTLKIRSTKLEDSAMYFCASSRRDKLFYEQYFGPGTRLTVT.

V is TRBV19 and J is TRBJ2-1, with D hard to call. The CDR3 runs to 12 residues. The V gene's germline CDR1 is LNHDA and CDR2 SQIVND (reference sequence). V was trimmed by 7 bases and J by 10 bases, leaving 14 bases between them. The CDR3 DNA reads TGTGCCAGTAAGTCACCTAGACGCGAGCAGTTCTTC. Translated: CASKSPRREQFF.

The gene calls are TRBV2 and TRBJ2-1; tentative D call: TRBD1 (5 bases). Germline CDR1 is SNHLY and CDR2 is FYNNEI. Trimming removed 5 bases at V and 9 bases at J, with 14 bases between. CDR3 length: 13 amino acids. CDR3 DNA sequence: TGTGCCAGCAGTAGCATCCAGGGTGGTGAGCAGTTCTTC. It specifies CASSSIQGGEQFF. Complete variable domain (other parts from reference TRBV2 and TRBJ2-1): EPEVTQTPSHQVTQMGQEVILRCVPISNHLYFYWYRQILGQKVEFLVSFYNNEISEKSEIFDDQFSVERPDGSNFTLKIRSTKLEDSAMYFCASSSIQGGEQFFGPGTRLTVL.

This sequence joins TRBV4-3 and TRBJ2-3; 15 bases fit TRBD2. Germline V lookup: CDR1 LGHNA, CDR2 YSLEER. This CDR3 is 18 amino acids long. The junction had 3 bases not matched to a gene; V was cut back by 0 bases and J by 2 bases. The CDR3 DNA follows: TGCGCCAGCAGCCAAGATCGGACTAGCGGGAGGGCCACAGATACGCAGTATTTT. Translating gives CASSQDRTSGRATDTQYF.

The CDR3 loop is CASSEARGSPLHF. CDR3 nucleotides: TGTGCCAGCAGTGAAGCACGGGGTTCACCCCTCCACTTT. The V gene is TRBV2, the J gene TRBJ1-6; D not resolved. The CDR3 is 13 amino acids. Germline CDR1 reads SNHLY; CDR2 reads FYNNEI. The ends were cut back, 0 bases at V and 9 bases at J, with 6 bases in the middle.

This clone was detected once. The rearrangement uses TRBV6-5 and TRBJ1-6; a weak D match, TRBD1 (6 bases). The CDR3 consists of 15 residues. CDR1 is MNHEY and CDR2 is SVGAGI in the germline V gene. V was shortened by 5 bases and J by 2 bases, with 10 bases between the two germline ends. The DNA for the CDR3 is TGTGCCAGCAGTACAACAGGGCCCTATAATTCACCCCTCCACTTT. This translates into CASSTTGPYNSPLHF.

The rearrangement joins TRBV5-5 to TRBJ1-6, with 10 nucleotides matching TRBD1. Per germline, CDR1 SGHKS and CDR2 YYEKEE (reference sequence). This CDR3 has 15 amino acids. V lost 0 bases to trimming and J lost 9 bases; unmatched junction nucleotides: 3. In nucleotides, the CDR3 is TGTGCCAGCAGCTTGGATTGGGACAGGGGTTCACCCCTCCACTTT. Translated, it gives CASSLDWDRGSPLHF.

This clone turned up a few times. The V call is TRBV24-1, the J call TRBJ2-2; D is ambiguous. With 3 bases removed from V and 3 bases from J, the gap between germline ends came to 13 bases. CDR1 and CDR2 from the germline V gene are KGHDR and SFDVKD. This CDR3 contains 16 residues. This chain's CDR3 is CATSDTSVFYTGELFF. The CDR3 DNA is TGTGCCACCAGTGATACCAGTGTTTTCTACACCGGGGAGCTGTTTTTT.

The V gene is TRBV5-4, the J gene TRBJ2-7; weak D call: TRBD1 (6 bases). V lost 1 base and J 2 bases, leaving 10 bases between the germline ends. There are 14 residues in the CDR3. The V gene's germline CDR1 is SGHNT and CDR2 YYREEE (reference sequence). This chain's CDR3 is CASSLQGPTYEQYF. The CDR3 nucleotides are TGTGCCAGCAGCTTGCAGGGGCCTACCTACGAGCAGTACTTC. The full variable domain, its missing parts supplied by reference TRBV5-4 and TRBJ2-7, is ETGVTQSPTHLIKTRGQQVTLRCSSQSGHNTVSWYQQALGQGPQFIFQYYREEENGRGNFPPRFSGLQFPNYSSELNVNALELDDSALYLCASSLQGPTYEQYFGPGTRLTVT.

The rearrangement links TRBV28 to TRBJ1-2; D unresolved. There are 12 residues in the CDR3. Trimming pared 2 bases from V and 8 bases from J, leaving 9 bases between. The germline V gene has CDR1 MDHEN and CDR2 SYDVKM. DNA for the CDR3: TGTGCCAGCAGTTTAAAAGGTGACGGCTACACCTTC. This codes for CASSLKGDGYTF.

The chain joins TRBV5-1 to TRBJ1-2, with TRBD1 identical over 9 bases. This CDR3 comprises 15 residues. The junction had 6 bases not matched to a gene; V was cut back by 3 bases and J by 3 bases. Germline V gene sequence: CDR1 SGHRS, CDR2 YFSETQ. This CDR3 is CASSSGQGSYYGYTF. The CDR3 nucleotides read TGCGCCAGCAGCTCGGGACAGGGATCCTACTATGGCTACACCTTC.

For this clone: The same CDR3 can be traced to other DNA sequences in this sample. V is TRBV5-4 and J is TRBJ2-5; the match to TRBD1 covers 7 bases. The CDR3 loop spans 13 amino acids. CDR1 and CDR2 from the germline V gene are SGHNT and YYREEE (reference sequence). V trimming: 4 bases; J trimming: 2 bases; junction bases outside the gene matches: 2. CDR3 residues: CASSGTAQETQYF. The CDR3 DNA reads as TGTGCCAGCAGCGGGACAGCTCAAGAGACCCAGTACTTC.

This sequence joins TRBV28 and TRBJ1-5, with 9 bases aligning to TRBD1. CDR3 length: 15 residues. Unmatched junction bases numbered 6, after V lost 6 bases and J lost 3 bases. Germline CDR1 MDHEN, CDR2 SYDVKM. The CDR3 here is CASRRTGVANQPQHF. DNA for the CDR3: TGTGCCAGCAGGAGGACAGGGGTGGCCAATCAGCCCCAGCATTTT.

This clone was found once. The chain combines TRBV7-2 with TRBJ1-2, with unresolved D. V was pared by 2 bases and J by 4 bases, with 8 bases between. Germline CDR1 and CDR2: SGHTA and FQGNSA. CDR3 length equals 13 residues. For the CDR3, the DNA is TGTGCCAGCAGCTTAAGAGGGATCTATGGCTACACCTTC. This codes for CASSLRGIYGYTF. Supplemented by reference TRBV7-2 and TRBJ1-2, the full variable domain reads GAGVSQSPSNKVTEKGKDVELRCDPISGHTALYWYRQSLGQGLEFLIYFQGNSAPDKSGLPSDRFSAERTGGSVSTLTIQRTQQEDSAVYLCASSLRGIYGYTFGSGTRLTVV.

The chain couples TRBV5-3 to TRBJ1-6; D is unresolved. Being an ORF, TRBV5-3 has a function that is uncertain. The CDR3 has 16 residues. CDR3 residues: CVPVDARVKHNSPLHF. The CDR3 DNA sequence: TGTGTCCCAGTGGACGCCCGCGTCAAACATAATTCACCCCTCCACTTT.

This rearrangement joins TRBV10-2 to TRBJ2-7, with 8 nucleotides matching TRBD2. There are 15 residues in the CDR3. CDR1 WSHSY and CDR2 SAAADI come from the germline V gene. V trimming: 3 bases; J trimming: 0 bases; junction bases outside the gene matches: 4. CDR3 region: CASSDPSGSSYEQYF. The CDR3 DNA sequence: TGCGCCAGCAGTGATCCCAGCGGGAGCTCCTACGAGCAGTACTTC.